Listed here are 16 T cell receptor beta chains from one sample, sequenced in a study of T cell responses to AZD1222 COVID-19 vaccine. Using immunoSEQ multiplex PCR, the repertoire was profiled, and TCRdb retains in-frame clones only, with some absent. The table shows some 190,000 clones, with about 89% occurring only once. The sample was peripheral blood, taken 28 days after the second AZD1222 dose. Receptors were obtained from an adult who received the AZD1222 COVID-19 vaccine.

The gene calls are TRBV29-1 and TRBJ1-1; D is possibly TRBD1 (5 bases). The CDR3 has 14 amino acids. The germline gives CDR1 SQVTM, CDR2 ANQGSEA. V was cut by 6 bases and J by 0 bases, with 14 bases left in between. CDR3 loop: CSVARTNLNTEAFF. The DNA for the CDR3 is TGCAGCGTCGCCCGGACAAATTTGAACACTGAAGCTTTCTTT.

V and J are TRBV6-2 or TRBV6-3 and TRBJ1-2; 8 nucleotides align to TRBD1. Germline V gene lookup returns CDR1 MNHEY and CDR2 SVGEGT. The CDR3 consists of 18 residues. V was pared by 5 bases and J by 2 bases, with 16 bases of the junction left unmatched. CDR3 region: CASSPTSIRGRTNYGYTF. CDR3 coding DNA: TGTGCCAGCAGTCCCACTTCTATCAGGGGGCGAACCAACTATGGCTACACCTTC.

The V and J genes are TRBV6-4 and TRBJ1-1, with D hard to call. V was cut by 2 bases and J by 0 bases, with 4 bases left in between. The CDR3 extends over 13 amino acids. Germline V CDR1 and CDR2: MRHNA, SNTAGT. The chain's CDR3 is CASSDAMNTEAFF. DNA for the CDR3: TGTGCCAGCAGTGACGCCATGAACACTGAAGCTTTCTTT.

This clone was seen a single time. CDR3 coding DNA: TGTGCCACCAGCAGGGGGGGACAGGTTAACCGAAATTCCTACGAGCAGTACTTC. It encodes CATSRGGQVNRNSYEQYF. The chain is built from TRBV15 and TRBJ2-7, with TRBD1 matching over 8 bases. With 3 bases clipped from V and 1 base from J, the junction kept 14 bases outside the gene matches. The CDR3 totals 18 residues. Germline CDR1 reads LNHNV; CDR2 reads YYDKDF (reference sequence). Supplemented by reference TRBV15 and TRBJ2-7, the full variable domain reads DAMVIQNPRYQVTQFGKPVTLSCSQTLNHNVMYWYQQKSSQAPKLLFHYYDKDFNNEADTPDNFQSRRPNTSFCFLDIRSPGLGDTAMYLCATSRGGQVNRNSYEQYFGPGTRLTVT.

CDR3 residues: CASSLADLGPLNTEAFF. The CDR3 nucleotides are TGCGCCAGCAGCTTGGCCGATCTTGGACCCCTTAACACTGAAGCTTTCTTT. This chain joins TRBV5-1 and TRBJ1-1; D gene ambiguous. CDR3 length equals 17 residues. V lost 0 bases to trimming and J lost 2 bases, with 17 bases between them. Looked up from germline, CDR1 is SGHRS and CDR2 is YFSETQ.

The chain recombines TRBV12-5 with TRBJ2-7, with a weak D call TRBD1 (5 bases). The CDR3 contains 12 residues. V was shortened by 7 bases and J by 5 bases, with 12 bases between the two germline ends. The V gene's germline CDR1 is LGHNT and CDR2 FRNRAP. This chain's CDR3 is CASAPGHDEQYF. CDR3 in DNA: TGTGCTAGTGCCCCCGGACACGACGAGCAGTACTTC.

This rearrangement joins TRBV7-8 to TRBJ2-7; 9 positions agree with TRBD1. CDR3 length equals 15 residues. Germline CDR1 reads SGHVS; CDR2 reads FQNEAQ. The ends lost 5 bases at V and 4 bases at J; junction bases unmatched: 9. CDR3 nucleotides: TGTGCCAGCAGCCCCTCCGGGACAGGGACTTACGAGCAGTACTTC. Its protein product is CASSPSGTGTYEQYF.

The rearrangement joins TRBV3-1 (or the pseudogene TRBV3-2) to TRBJ1-1, with D uncertain. The CDR3 has 13 residues. Looked up from germline, CDR1 is LGHDT and CDR2 is YNNKEL (reference sequence). V was trimmed by 5 bases and J by 1 base, leaving 8 bases between them. CDR3 nucleotide sequence: TGTGCCAGCAGCGTGACGGAGAACACTGAAGCTTTCTTT. This translates into CASSVTENTEAFF.

The J gene is TRBJ1-2, the V gene TRBV5-6; D is unresolved. Germline CDR1 SGHDT, CDR2 YYEEEE. The V end was cut by 4 bases, the J end by 5 bases, with 12 bases between. The CDR3 contains 13 residues. Here the CDR3 DNA reads TGTGCCAGCAGCCCAAATACCGATTATGGCTACACCTTC. Translation: CASSPNTDYGYTF.

The V gene is TRBV19, the J gene TRBJ1-5; 8 nucleotides align to TRBD1. The CDR3 loop spans 13 amino acids. V was pared by 10 bases and J by 3 bases, with 5 bases of the junction left unmatched. Per the germline V gene, CDR1 is LNHDA and CDR2 is SQIVND (reference sequence). The CDR3: CATVTGDNQPQHF. Written as DNA, the CDR3 is TGTGCCACGGTGACAGGGGACAATCAGCCCCAGCATTTT.

This chain uses TRBV6-5 with TRBJ2-2; TRBD1 agrees at 7 bases. The CDR3 spans 14 residues. Germline-derived CDR1 and CDR2 are MNHEY and SVGAGI. Germline trimming cut 6 bases from V and 6 bases from J; bases unmatched to any gene: 7. CDR3 sequence reads: CASRRNRGSGELFF. Written as DNA, the CDR3 is TGTGCCAGCAGGCGAAACAGGGGTTCCGGGGAGCTGTTTTTT.

The chain recombines TRBV19 with TRBJ1-5; D gene uncertain. V was shortened by 5 bases and J by 0 bases, with 8 bases between the two germline ends. Per the germline V gene, CDR1 is LNHDA and CDR2 is SQIVND (reference sequence). CDR3 length: 14 amino acids. CDR3 in DNA: TGTGCCAGTAGTGGGGTTAATAGCAATCAGCCCCAGCATTTT. It yields the protein CASSGVNSNQPQHF.

The J gene is TRBJ1-2, the V gene TRBV27; 9 bases line up with TRBD1. The J segment lost 7 bases and the V segment lost 5 bases, leaving 8 bases of the junction unmatched. CDR1 MNHEY and CDR2 SMNVEV come from the germline V gene (reference sequence). The CDR3 is 14 residues long. The CDR3 DNA reads TGTGCCAGCAGTCCCCAGGGACAGGGAAGTGGCTACACCTTC. Translating it yields CASSPQGQGSGYTF.

The chain combines TRBV4-1 with TRBJ1-2; D is undetermined. Germline V gene sequence: CDR1 MGHRA, CDR2 YSYEKL. Trimming shortened V by 1 base and J by 4 bases, and 10 bases separated the two germline ends. The CDR3 spans 14 residues. CDR3 in amino acids: CASSQVGRRYGYTF. In nucleotides, the CDR3 is TGCGCCAGCAGCCAAGTTGGACGGCGCTATGGCTACACCTTC.

The CDR3 DNA is TGTGCCTGGAGCGCCGGGTCGGGCTATGGCTACACCTTC. This codes for CAWSAGSGYGYTF. J is TRBJ1-2 and V is TRBV30; D unclear. CDR3 size: 13 residues. Trimming removed 3 bases from V and 4 bases from J, with 12 bases in between. CDR1 and CDR2 (germline): GTSNPN, SVGIG (reference sequence). The complete variable domain, with remaining parts taken from reference TRBV30 and TRBJ1-2, reads SQTIHQWPATLVQPVGSPLSLECTVEGTSNPNLYWYRQAAGRGLQLLFYSVGIGQISSEVPQNLSASRPQDRQFILSSKKLLLSDSGFYLCAWSAGSGYGYTFGSGTRLTVV.

The chain combines TRBV27 with TRBJ1-2; 8 bases are a match to TRBD1. The V segment lost 4 bases and the J segment 5 bases; nucleotides outside the gene matches: 6. Looked up from germline, CDR1 is MNHEY and CDR2 is SMNVEV (reference sequence). The CDR3 spans 14 residues. The CDR3 loop reads CASSSGQGLYGYTF. CDR3 in DNA: TGTGCCAGCAGTTCTGGACAGGGTCTGTATGGCTACACCTTC.